What follows describes a single T cell receptor (beta chain). The antigen is unknown. This sample was included in a study of blood T cells in healthy people across ages. Study findings and constraints: Diversity of TCR beta per million T cells declined in a roughly linear way with age. Researchers said unsorted PBMCs prevented a conclusive naive versus antigen-experienced comparison.

The study isolated at least 6.5 million PBMCs from each sample. Trimming removed 4 bases at V and 5 bases at J, with 13 bases between. Per germline, CDR1 SGHKS and CDR2 YYEKEE (reference sequence). The CDR3 length is 14 residues. A second PCR of 7 to 11 cycles used a sample-barcoded 5' primer and a J-beta primer mix. The template-switch adaptor was a 5' adaptor with 12 random nucleotides. It tagged each cDNA molecule. Using its own MiXCR run on the 5' RACE reads, TCRdb lists one record per CDR3 protein. The repertoire holds 800,000 to 950,000 distinct CDR3 sequences, with around 34% as singletons. The chain employs TRBV5-5 and TRBJ2-1, with D perhaps TRBD1 or TRBD2 (5 bases each). Material: blood. This receptor was identified in a man younger than 35 in good health. CDR3 residues: CASSPSRDHNEQFF. The CDR3 coding sequence is TGTGCCAGCAGCCCCTCTAGGGACCACAATGAGCAGTTCTTC. Full variable domain (missing parts from reference TRBV5-5 and TRBJ2-1): DAGVTQSPTHLIKTRGQQVTLRCSPISGHKSVSWYQQVLGQGPQFIFQYYEKEERGRGNFPDRFSARQFPNYSSELNVNALLLGDSALYLCASSPSRDHNEQFFGPGTRLTVL.